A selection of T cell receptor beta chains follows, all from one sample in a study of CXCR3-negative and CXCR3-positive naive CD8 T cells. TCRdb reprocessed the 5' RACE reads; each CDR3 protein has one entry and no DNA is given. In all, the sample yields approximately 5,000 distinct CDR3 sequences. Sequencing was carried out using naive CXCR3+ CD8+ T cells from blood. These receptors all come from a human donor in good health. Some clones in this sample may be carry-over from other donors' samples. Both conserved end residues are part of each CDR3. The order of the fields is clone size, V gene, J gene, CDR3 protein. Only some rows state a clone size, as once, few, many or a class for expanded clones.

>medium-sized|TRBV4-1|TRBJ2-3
CASSQDYRTDTQYF
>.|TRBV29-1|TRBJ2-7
CSVETGSDEQYF
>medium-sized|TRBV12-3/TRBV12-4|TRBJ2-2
CASSPGGSINTGELFF
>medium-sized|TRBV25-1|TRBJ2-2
CASSPPGTADTGELFF
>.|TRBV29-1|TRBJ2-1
CSVVYYNEQFF
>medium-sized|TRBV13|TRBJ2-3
CASSLAGAIDTQYF
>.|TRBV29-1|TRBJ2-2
CSAGGWTGELFF
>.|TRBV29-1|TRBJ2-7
CSVCQGHSYEQYF
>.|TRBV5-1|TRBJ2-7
CASSWDRSYEQYF
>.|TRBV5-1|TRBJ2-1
CASSPRPNEQFF
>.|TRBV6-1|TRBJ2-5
CASSEAPAGLETQYF
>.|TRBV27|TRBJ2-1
CASSLGLASYNEQFF
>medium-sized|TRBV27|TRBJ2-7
CASSPPTETYEQYF
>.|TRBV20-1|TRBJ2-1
CSARGTTHNEQFF
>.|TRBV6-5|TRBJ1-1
CASSYSAGIEAFF
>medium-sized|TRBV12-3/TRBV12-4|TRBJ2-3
CASSPRTSGSTDTQYF
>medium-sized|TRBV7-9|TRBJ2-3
CASSDNEVGTGATDTQYF
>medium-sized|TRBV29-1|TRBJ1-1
CSVLDGNTEAFF
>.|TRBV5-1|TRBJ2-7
CASSSGTGHYEQYF
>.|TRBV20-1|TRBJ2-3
CSARGGLRTDTQYF
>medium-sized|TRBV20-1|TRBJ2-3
CSADREGADTQYF
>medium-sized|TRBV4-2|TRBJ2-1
CASSQDPQGELNEQFF
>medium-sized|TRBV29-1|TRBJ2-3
CSVILAGGRTDTQYF